This TCR beta chain was identified during a study of blood T cell repertoires in COVID-19. For the study at large: Italy, Spain and the United States were the sources of the convalescent and acute COVID-19 samples. The cDNA or gDNA used as material had been derived from T cells, B-cell-depleted T cells, or PBMCs.

In germline, CDR1 is PRHDT, CDR2 FYEKMQ (reference sequence). Trimming took 5 bases from V and 7 from J, leaving 14 bases between them. The CDR3 spans 13 residues. Profiling relied on immunoSEQ multiplex PCR, and the TCRdb table lists in-frame clones only, not all of them. The sample includes about 260,000 clones, around 86% of them seen just once. This chain links TRBV13 with TRBJ1-1; D is perhaps TRBD1 (6 bases). Sequencing input: peripheral blood. The receptor's source is a man aged 35 to 55 who had recovered from COVID-19. CDR3 residues: CASSLQGRSEAFF. CDR3 coding DNA: TGTGCCAGCAGCCTACAGGGACGTAGTGAAGCTTTCTTT.